This is a list of T cell receptor beta chains from one sample in a study of identifying expanded T cells in peripheral blood. Profiling relied on immunoSEQ multiplex PCR, and the TCRdb table lists in-frame clones only, not all of them. Of around 120,000 clones in the sample, approximately 90% were seen once. The sample comprised blood. The receptor set was obtained from a person between 18 and 75 years old in good health. Each CDR3 is given with its conserved first and last residue. D genes are given only for firm matches.

TRBJ2-6 | TRBD1 | TRBV28 | TGTGCCAGCGGGGGACAGGGGCTTTATGGGGCCAACGTCCTGACTTTC | CASGGQGLYGANVLTF
TRBJ2-3 | . | TRBV5-1 | TGCGCCAGCAGCCCGGACACCTACACAGATACGCAGTATTTT | CASSPDTYTDTQYF
TRBJ2-7 | . | TRBV7-2 | TGTGCCAGCAGCTTTACGGGGGCCCCCTCCTACGAGCAGTACTTC | CASSFTGAPSYEQYF
TRBJ2-1 | . | TRBV7-5 | TGTGCCGGCCGGACTAGCGGGGGGCCCCCCAATGAGCAGTTCTTC | CAGRTSGGPPNEQFF
TRBJ2-7 | . | TRBV7-5 | TGTGCCAGCAGCTTAGTCCTCGGGGGAAGGGAGCAGTACTTC | CASSLVLGGREQYF
TRBJ2-2 | . | TRBV7-2 | TGTGCCAGCAGCTTGGGGCTTAGTAGGGGCTCGCTAAAGCTGTTTTTT | CASSLGLSRGSLKLFF
TRBJ1-1 | TRBD1 | TRBV19 | TGTGCCAGTAGTAAGAGACAGGGCCGTATACCGAACACTGAAGCTTTCTTT | CASSKRQGRIPNTEAFF
TRBJ1-2 | . | TRBV5-6 | TGTGCCAGCAGCTTGGTCGGCGGGGCGCGGGGCTACACCTTC | CASSLVGGARGYTF
TRBJ2-1 | TRBD2 | TRBV4-2 | TGTGCCAGCAGCCTAAGCGGGGGCCTACCGAATGAGCAGTTCTTC | CASSLSGGLPNEQFF
TRBJ2-7 | TRBD1 | TRBV23-1 | TGCGCCAGCCGACCCTCGGACAGGGCGTACGAGCAGTACTTC | CASRPSDRAYEQYF